Each of the 7 T cell receptor beta chains below was sequenced from the same sample in a study of CD8 T cell repertoires and HIV-1 epitope variants (dated by TCRdb to 2018 to 2021). Their specific antigens are unknown. Library prep was done by the immunoSEQ multiplex PCR assay. TCRdb took this table from immuneACCESS and kept in-frame rearrangements with V and J called. Such tables lack part of the clones; where checked against another copy, unresolved V genes explain under half of the gap, and the rest is unexplained. This sample gives about 3,500 clones in total; about 69% of them show up just once. The biggest ten clones account for more than 40% of the sample. The sequenced sample was cultured CD8+ T cells derived from PBMCs. These receptors all come from a male donor with HIV.

The chain has TRBV4-2 and TRBJ2-7; the D gene could be TRBD1 or TRBD2 (5 bases each). Trimming removed 4 bases at V and 5 bases at J, with 15 bases between. Germline V lookup: CDR1 LGHNA, CDR2 YNFKEQ. The CDR3 loop spans 14 amino acids. Here the CDR3 DNA reads TGTGCCAGCAGCCCTACAGGCGGGCGGGACGAGCAGTACTTC. This gives the protein CASSPTGGRDEQYF.

The chain carries TRBV19 and TRBJ2-1; 8 nucleotides line up with TRBD1. V shed 7 bases, J shed 6 bases, and the junction held 5 bases outside the gene matches. Germline CDR1 LNHDA, CDR2 SQIVND (reference sequence). This CDR3 spans 13 amino acids. The DNA of the CDR3 is TGTGCCAGTACTAGGACAGGGTTCAATGAGCAGTTCTTC. Protein: CASTRTGFNEQFF.

This chain uses TRBV7-8 with TRBJ2-5; D is possibly TRBD2 (6 bases). The CDR3 contains 14 residues. Trimming took off 5 bases at V and 5 bases at J, with 15 bases between the two ends. In germline, CDR1 is SGHVS, CDR2 FQNEAQ. CDR3 loop: CASSGSQRAETQYF. DNA for the CDR3: TGTGCCAGCAGCGGGAGCCAGCGGGCGGAGACCCAGTACTTC.

V is TRBV7-9 and J is TRBJ2-5; D tentatively reads TRBD1 or TRBD2 (5 bases each). The CDR3 is 13 amino acids. Between the trimmed V and J ends, which lost 8 bases and 5 bases, there was a span of 15 bases. From germline, CDR1 is SEHNR and CDR2 FQNEAQ (reference sequence). CDR3 residues: CASLPSGRETQYF. The CDR3, as DNA: TGTGCCAGCCTACCCTCGGGGCGGGAGACCCAGTACTTC.

Only one count was recorded for this clone. This sequence joins TRBV7-9 and TRBJ2-7; 8 positions match TRBD2. The CDR3 consists of 16 residues. Germline trimming cut 7 bases from V and 4 bases from J; bases unmatched to any gene: 15. The V gene's germline CDR1 is SEHNR and CDR2 FQNEAQ (reference sequence). CDR3 protein: CASTRIAGRIPYEQYF. The CDR3 region has the DNA TGTGCCAGCACCCGTATAGCGGGACGTATACCGTACGAGCAGTACTTC.

The chain carries TRBV7-8 and TRBJ2-2; 9 bases are a match to TRBD1. V lost 1 base, J lost 3 bases, and 3 bases stayed unmatched. Germline V gene lookup returns CDR1 SGHVS and CDR2 FQNEAQ. This CDR3 contains 16 residues. As DNA, the CDR3 is TGTGCCAGCAGCTTAGGGACAGGGGCCCACACCGGGGAGCTGTTTTTT. This codes for CASSLGTGAHTGELFF.

This clone has just a few counts. The chain combines TRBV7-8 with TRBJ1-1; D remains ambiguous. V was shortened by 5 bases and J by 7 bases, with 20 bases between the two germline ends. The CDR3 length is 15 residues. Germline CDR1 SGHVS, CDR2 FQNEAQ. DNA of the CDR3: TGTGCCAGCAGCCCCGGCCTCGGTGGAGTAGGTGAAGCTTTCTTT. This translates into CASSPGLGGVGEAFF.